This note documents a single T cell receptor (beta chain) sequence. In the original workflow: Nucleated cell number was recorded as an estimate derived from reference gene primer amplification. Libraries were prepared by immunoSEQ multiplex PCR; TCRdb keeps only in-frame clonotypes and omits some of them. D and trimming were read from the DNA, whereas the V and J calls and clone size are those reported in that table. The sample includes approximately 200,000 clones, 70% to 90% of them seen just once. This entry is derived from a study of blood T cell repertoires in COVID-19. Study-wide background: Acute and convalescent COVID-19 specimens originated in the United States, Italy and Spain.

This CDR3 spans 15 amino acids. Per the germline V gene, CDR1 is MDHEN and CDR2 is SYDVKM. Trimming stripped 3 bases from V and 4 bases from J, with 13 bases between. The TCR comes from a man aged 45 to 65 who had recovered from COVID-19. Material: peripheral blood. This chain uses TRBV28 with TRBJ1-3; unclear D gene. The DNA of the CDR3 is TGTGCCAGCAGTTTGTTGGCGGGATCCGGAAACACCATATATTTT. Encoded protein: CASSLLAGSGNTIYF.